These 5 T cell receptor beta chains were sequenced from one sample in a study of cytomegalovirus exposure and HLA in healthy donors. Sequenced by immunoSEQ multiplex PCR; TCRdb stores in-frame clones only, minus some. The data hold approximately 220,000 clones, with approximately 80% observed a single time. Material: PBMCs. These receptors were taken from a woman between 25 and 40 years old in good health and CMV-seropositive.

This clone has more than one count but fewer than ten. The V gene is TRBV5-1, the J gene TRBJ2-5, with D unresolved. With 3 bases removed from V and 0 bases from J, the gap between germline ends came to 3 bases. CDR1 is SGHRS and CDR2 is YFSETQ in the germline V gene. The CDR3 extends over 12 amino acids. The CDR3 DNA reads TGCGCCAGCAGCTGGTACCAAGAGACCCAGTACTTC. Amino acids: CASSWYQETQYF.

The V gene is TRBV28, the J gene TRBJ1-2, with D hard to call. The CDR3 has 12 amino acids. The V end lost 6 bases, the J end lost 6 bases, and 11 bases lay between the germline ends. In germline, CDR1 is MDHEN, CDR2 SYDVKM. The CDR3 coding sequence is TGTGCCAGCAGACAGCAAGAGGATGGCTACACCTTC. It yields the protein CASRQQEDGYTF.

This clone showed up just once. A read error is possible here, since a much larger clone lies one base away. The genes are TRBV6-4 and TRBJ1-1; no clear D. Germline V gene lookup returns CDR1 MRHNA and CDR2 SNTAGT. With 3 bases removed from V and 1 base from J, the gap between germline ends came to 6 bases. The CDR3 is made up of 13 amino acids. DNA of the CDR3: TGTGCCAGCAGTGAAGGGTGGAACACTGAAGCTTTCTTT. Residues: CASSEGWNTEAFF.

Only a few counts were recorded for this clone. The chain links TRBV7-2 to TRBJ2-4; 10 bases align to TRBD1. CDR1 SGHTA and CDR2 FQGNSA come from the germline V gene. CDR3 length: 14 residues. Unmatched junction bases numbered 5, after V lost 4 bases and J lost 8 bases. Here the CDR3 reads CASSYRQGADIQYF. DNA for the CDR3: TGTGCCAGCAGCTACCGACAGGGGGCGGACATTCAGTACTTC. Looking up the rest from reference TRBV7-2 and TRBJ2-4 gives the full variable domain: GAGVSQSPSNKVTEKGKDVELRCDPISGHTALYWYRQSLGQGLEFLIYFQGNSAPDKSGLPSDRFSAERTGGSVSTLTIQRTQQEDSAVYLCASSYRQGADIQYFGAGTRLSVL.

This chain joins TRBV7-2 and TRBJ2-7; D might be TRBD2 (5 bases). The CDR3 is made up of 15 amino acids. The germline gives CDR1 SGHTA, CDR2 FQGNSA. Deletions cut 2 bases from V and 6 bases from J, with 17 bases between. The CDR3 sequence is CASSLRTSPWFEQYF. The DNA for the CDR3 is TGTGCCAGCAGCTTAAGGACTTCGCCATGGTTCGAGCAGTACTTC.